This TCR beta chain was sequenced in a study of blood T cell repertoires in COVID-19. Looking at the study overall: There were acute and convalescent COVID-19 samples, and they came from the United States, Italy and Spain. PBMCs, B-cell-depleted T cells, or T cells provided the cDNA or gDNA that made up the material.

This CDR3 is built from 15 residues. Germline CDR1 reads MGHRA; CDR2 reads YSYEKL. With 3 bases removed from V and 4 bases from J, the gap between germline ends came to 13 bases. Followed over time, Seattle patients had been enrolled while infection was active. In the source study's methods: Amplification of reference gene primers provided the estimated nucleated cell counts. Sequencing used immunoSEQ multiplex PCR; TCRdb keeps in-frame clones, though not all of them. Clone size and the V and J calls come from that table; the DNA yielded D and trimming. The table shows hundreds of thousands of clones, with approximately 91% occurring only once.

Material for sequencing was peripheral blood. This sequence was found in a woman between 45 and 60 years old with COVID-19, enrolled during active disease. The chain couples TRBV4-1 to TRBJ1-5; a weak D match, TRBD1 (5 bases). CDR3 sequence: CASSQTALGNQPQHF. CDR3 sequence (DNA): TGCGCCAGCAGCCAGACAGCTCTAGGGAATCAGCCCCAGCATTTT.